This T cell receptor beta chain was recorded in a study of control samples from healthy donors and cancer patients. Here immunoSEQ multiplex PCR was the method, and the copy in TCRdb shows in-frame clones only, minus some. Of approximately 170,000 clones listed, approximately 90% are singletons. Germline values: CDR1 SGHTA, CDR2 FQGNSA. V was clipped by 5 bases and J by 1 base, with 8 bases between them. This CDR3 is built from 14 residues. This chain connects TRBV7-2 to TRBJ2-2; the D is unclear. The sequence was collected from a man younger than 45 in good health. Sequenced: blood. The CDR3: CASSPLKNTGELFF. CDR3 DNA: TGTGCCAGCAGCCCGCTGAAGAACACCGGGGAGCTGTTTTTT.